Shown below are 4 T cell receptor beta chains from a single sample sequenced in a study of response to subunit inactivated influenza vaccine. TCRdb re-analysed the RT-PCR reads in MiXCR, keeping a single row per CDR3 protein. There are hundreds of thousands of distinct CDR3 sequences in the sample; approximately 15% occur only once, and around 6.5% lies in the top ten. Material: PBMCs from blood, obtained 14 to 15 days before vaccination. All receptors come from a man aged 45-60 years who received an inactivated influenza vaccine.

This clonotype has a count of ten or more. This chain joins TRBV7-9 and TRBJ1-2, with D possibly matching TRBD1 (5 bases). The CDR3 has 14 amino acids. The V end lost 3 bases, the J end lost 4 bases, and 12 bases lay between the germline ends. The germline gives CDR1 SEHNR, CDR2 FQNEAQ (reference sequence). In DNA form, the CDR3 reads TGTGCCAGCAGCTTGGGGCAGAGGGCCTATGGCTACACCTTC. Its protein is CASSLGQRAYGYTF. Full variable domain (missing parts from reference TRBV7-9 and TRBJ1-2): DTGVSQNPRHKITKRGQNVTFRCDPISEHNRLYWYRQTLGQGPEFLTYFQNEAQLEKSRLLSDRFSAERPKGSFSTLEIQRTEQGDSAMYLCASSLGQRAYGYTFGSGTRLTVV.

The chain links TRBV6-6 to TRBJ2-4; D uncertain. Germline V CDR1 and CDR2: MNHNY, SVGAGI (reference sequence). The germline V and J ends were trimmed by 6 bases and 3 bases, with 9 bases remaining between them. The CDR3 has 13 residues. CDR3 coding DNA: TGTGCCAGCAGAGGTAGAGGCAAAAACATTCAGTACTTC. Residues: CASRGRGKNIQYF.

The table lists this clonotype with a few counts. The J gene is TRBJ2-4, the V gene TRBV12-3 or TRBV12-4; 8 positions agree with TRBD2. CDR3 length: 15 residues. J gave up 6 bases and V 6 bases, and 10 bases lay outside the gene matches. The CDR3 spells CASSWTARGGNIQYF. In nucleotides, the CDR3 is TGTGCCAGCAGCTGGACTGCACGGGGGGGAAACATTCAGTACTTC.

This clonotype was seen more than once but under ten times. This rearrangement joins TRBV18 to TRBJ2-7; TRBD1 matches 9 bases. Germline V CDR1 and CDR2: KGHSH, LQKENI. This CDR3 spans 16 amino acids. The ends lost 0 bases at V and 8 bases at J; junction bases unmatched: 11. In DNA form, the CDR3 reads TGTGCCAGCTCACCACCTTTTGGGACAGGGCGGGTGAAGCAGTACTTC. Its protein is CASSPPFGTGRVKQYF. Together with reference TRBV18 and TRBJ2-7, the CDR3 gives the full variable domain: NAGVMQNPRHLVRRRGQEARLRCSPMKGHSHVYWYRQLPEEGLKFMVYLQKENIIDESGMPKERFSAEFPKEGPSILRIQQVVRGDSAAYFCASSPPFGTGRVKQYFGPGTRLTVT.